Listed below are T cell receptor beta chains from one sample, sequenced in a study of T cell repertoires in cytomegalovirus infection. One entry per CDR3 protein results from TCRdb running MiXCR on the reads. The sample shows some 940,000 distinct CDR3 sequences, around 29% of them seen only once. Their recognized antigens are unknown. Sequenced here: cultured CD8+ T cells from PBMCs, sampled from culture after CMV antigen stimulation. These receptors were taken from a human donor in good health (CMV status not recorded). Some clones in this sample may be carry-over from other donors' samples. The CDR3 runs from the conserved cysteine through the conserved F or W. Each record gives: J gene, V gene, CDR3 protein.

TRBJ2-1 | TRBV6-9 | CASSHIGHVLPSYNEQFF
TRBJ2-1 | TRBV20-1 | CSARDRPTRPEQFF
TRBJ1-5 | TRBV4-1 | CASSQVLDNQPQHF
TRBJ2-1 | TRBV12-3/TRBV12-4 | CASSSPSGGEYNEQFF
TRBJ1-2 | TRBV4-3 | CASSQGVLGQGSYGYTF
TRBJ2-3 | TRBV6-5 | CASSTRTSGGGGTDTQYF
TRBJ2-1 | TRBV6-6 | CASTSSYNEQFF
TRBJ2-3 | TRBV11-1 | CASSLVGGPADTQYF
TRBJ1-1 | TRBV2 | CASSMTLNTEAFF
TRBJ2-1 | TRBV19 | CASSIGPPGNPYNEQFF
TRBJ2-1 | TRBV6-1 | CASKKVAGTYNEQFF
TRBJ2-7 | TRBV2 | CASSWGVLYEQYF
TRBJ2-5 | TRBV7-6 | CASSPQAQGQETQYF
TRBJ2-1 | TRBV29-1 | CSVELASYNEQFF
TRBJ2-2 | TRBV7-6 | CANSSKGGTGELFF
TRBJ2-1 | TRBV20-1 | CSARDQTDYNEQFF
TRBJ2-6 | TRBV4-1 | CASSQWDRGSGANVLTF
TRBJ2-5 | TRBV5-5 | CASSGYRGPRQETQYF
TRBJ2-1 | TRBV2 | CVSHLTGDNEQFF
TRBJ2-1 | TRBV10-2 | CASSASPLLWNEQFF
TRBJ2-1 | TRBV7-6 | CASSSRTGRDEQFF
TRBJ2-1 | TRBV27 | CASSLIRGDNEQFF
TRBJ2-7 | TRBV2 | CAEIKGLAGTSSYEQYF
TRBJ2-1 | TRBV9 | CASSVNPDRAVNEQFF
TRBJ2-3 | TRBV19 | CASSTQAEPTDTQYF
TRBJ1-1 | TRBV11-3 | CASSHERQGVSGGEAFF
TRBJ1-2 | TRBV27 | CASSLRGGPTYGYTF
TRBJ1-5 | TRBV7-9 | CASSETAGNQPQHF
TRBJ1-1 | TRBV27 | CASSGQGRGTEAFF
TRBJ2-7 | TRBV6-1 | CASSRGMSAYEQYF
TRBJ2-5 | TRBV5-1 | CASSSAWETQYF
TRBJ1-4 | TRBV12-3/TRBV12-4 | CASSLGIGQGLFF
TRBJ2-5 | TRBV7-2 | CASSPGLAGVEGETQYF
TRBJ2-6 | TRBV10-3 | CAIGDTRGAGANVLTF
TRBJ2-3 | TRBV13 | CASSPTSGGSDTQYF
TRBJ1-2 | TRBV2 | CASRDRGGNGYTF
TRBJ1-6 | TRBV13 | CASRGGVRSPLHF
TRBJ2-7 | TRBV12-3/TRBV12-4 | CASSPPGTSLSYEQYF
TRBJ2-7 | TRBV6-5 | CASSLRSASYEQYF
TRBJ1-2 | TRBV6-1 | CASRPSQGAYYGYTF
TRBJ2-5 | TRBV7-9 | CASIGGTSGGLLKTQYF
TRBJ1-1 | TRBV27 | CASSHVQGDTEAFF
TRBJ1-5 | TRBV28 | CASSLRQVPQPQHF
TRBJ2-1 | TRBV19 | CASSMDGSGGSYNEQFF
TRBJ1-2 | TRBV19 | CASIQTGGYPNGYTF
TRBJ1-5 | TRBV7-8 | CASSLGVGISNQPQHF